This TCR beta chain was identified during a study of blood T cell repertoires in COVID-19. Using immunoSEQ multiplex PCR, the repertoire was profiled, and TCRdb retains in-frame clones only, with some absent. Of about 210,000 clones listed, around four fifths are singletons. Specimen: peripheral blood. The TCR sequence derives from a woman aged 50 to 60 with acute or convalescent COVID-19.

CDR3 sequence reads: CASSPMGEASTDTQYF. DNA for the CDR3: TGTGCCAGCTCACCTATGGGAGAAGCTAGCACAGATACGCAGTATTTT. The gene calls are TRBV18 and TRBJ2-3; perhaps TRBD2 as D (5 bases). CDR1 and CDR2 (germline): KGHSH, LQKENI. CDR3 length: 16 amino acids. Trimming took 3 bases from V and 0 from J, leaving 13 bases between them.